This entry lists 26 T cell receptor beta chains sequenced from one sample in a study of T-cell memory formation after mild COVID-19. TCRdb re-called the 5' RACE reads through MiXCR, storing one row per CDR3 protein. The table has hundreds of thousands of distinct CDR3 sequences, 18% seen once. Sequenced material: PBMCs or a T cell subset sorted from them (not recorded which). The receptor set was obtained from an adult woman who had mild COVID-19 (a few samples of this study predate the infection). Cell type and time point are not known.

The rearrangement uses TRBV25-1 and TRBJ2-7; D possibly uses TRBD1 or TRBD2 (5 bases each). The V end was cut by 3 bases, the J end by 2 bases, with 14 bases between. This CDR3 has 15 residues. Germline loops: CDR1 MGHDK, CDR2 SYGVNS. The DNA for the CDR3 is TGTGCCAGCAGTGACACCGGGACCAGGGCCTACGAGCAGTACTTC. Protein: CASSDTGTRAYEQYF.

This clonotype was picked up one time. CDR3: CSVRWGNQPQHF. CDR3 DNA sequence: TGCAGTGTCCGATGGGGCAATCAGCCCCAGCATTTT. The chain employs TRBV20-1 and TRBJ1-5; D is uncertain. From germline, CDR1 is DFQATT and CDR2 SNEGSKA (reference sequence). V was shortened by 7 bases and J by 2 bases, with 9 bases between the two germline ends. The CDR3 contains 12 residues.

This clonotype was observed many times. The genes are TRBV11-1 and TRBJ2-1, with TRBD2 matching over 11 bases. V shed 5 bases, J shed 12 bases, and the junction held 12 bases outside the gene matches. Germline loops: CDR1 SGHAT, CDR2 FQDESV (reference sequence). CDR3 length equals 15 residues. The CDR3 DNA sequence: TGTGCCAGCAGCCCCGTGCTAGCGGGAGGTGGGGCGCAGTTCTTC. It codes for CASSPVLAGGGAQFF. Based on the CDR3 plus reference TRBV11-1 and TRBJ2-1, the full variable domain is EAEVAQSPRYKITEKSQAVAFWCDPISGHATLYWYRQILGQGPELLVQFQDESVVDDSQLPKDRFSAERLKGVDSTLKIQPAELGDSAMYLCASSPVLAGGGAQFFGPGTRLTVL.

The rearrangement links TRBV12-3 or TRBV12-4 to TRBJ2-1; D is possibly TRBD1 (5 bases). The V end lost 6 bases, the J end lost 5 bases, and 11 bases lay between the germline ends. The CDR3 sequence is 13 residues long. The CDR3 is CASSRTPNNEQFF. DNA of the CDR3: TGTGCCAGCAGCCGGACACCTAACAATGAGCAGTTCTTC.

In this sample, this clonotype turned up a few times. The J gene is TRBJ2-7, the V gene TRBV7-6; D is possibly TRBD1 or TRBD2 (5 bases each). The germline V gene has CDR1 SGHVS and CDR2 FNYEAQ. The CDR3 runs to 14 residues. Trimming took off 5 bases at V and 2 bases at J, with 13 bases between the two ends. The CDR3 DNA sequence: TGTGCCAGCAGCAACCGGGACGGTGCCTACGAGCAGTACTTC. Translated, it gives CASSNRDGAYEQYF.

This clonotype was recorded at least ten times. The chain employs TRBV24-1 and TRBJ2-5; D is perhaps TRBD1 (6 bases). The germline gives CDR1 KGHDR, CDR2 SFDVKD. Trimming left V 2 bases short and J 5 bases short, with 20 bases between. The CDR3 has 17 residues. CDR3 sequence reads: CATSDSTPGQAGETQYF. The CDR3 bases are TGTGCCACCAGTGATTCGACACCGGGACAAGCCGGGGAGACCCAGTACTTC.

The table lists this clonotype with a few counts. The chain employs TRBV6-5 and TRBJ1-2, with D maybe TRBD1 (5 bases). The CDR3 sequence is 15 residues long. Trimming removed 6 bases at V and 5 bases at J, with 19 bases between. CDR1 and CDR2 from the germline V gene are MNHEY and SVGAGI. CDR3 protein: CASSQSQPGLYGYTF. CDR3 DNA: TGTGCCAGCAGCCAAAGTCAGCCAGGGCTGTATGGCTACACCTTC.

Note on this clonotype: Compared with germline, one end of the junction differs, possibly owing to a read error. V usage is TRBV5-1 and J usage is TRBJ1-6; no reliable D call. CDR1 SGHRS and CDR2 YFSETQ come from the germline V gene. The CDR3 extends over 16 amino acids. CDR3 residues: CASSLEPDGYNSPLHF. The CDR3 DNA reads TGCGCCAGCAGCTTGGAGCCAGACGGATATAATTCACCTCTCCACTTT. The full variable domain, rest sourced from reference TRBV5-1 and TRBJ1-6, is KAGVTQTPRYLIKTRGQQVTLSCSPISGHRSVSWYQQTPGQGLQFLFEYFSETQRNKGNFPGRFSGRQFSNSRSEMNVSTLELGDSALYLCASSLEPDGYNSPLHFGNGTRLTVT.

V is TRBV7-3 and J is TRBJ2-1, with D hard to call. Trimming removed 2 bases at V and 0 bases at J, with 11 bases between. Germline V gene sequence: CDR1 SGHTA, CDR2 FQGTGA. This CDR3 is built from 16 residues. The CDR3 loop reads CASSLDGQSSYNEQFF. The CDR3 DNA is TGTGCCAGCAGCTTAGATGGCCAGAGCTCCTACAATGAGCAGTTCTTC.

The rearrangement links TRBV4-3 to TRBJ1-6; 9 positions match TRBD1. Trimming cost V 5 bases and J 7 bases; bases outside gene matches: 3. The CDR3 is made up of 14 amino acids. The germline CDR1 and CDR2 sequences are LGHNA and YSLEER. The CDR3 nucleotides read TGCGCCAGCAGCTACAGGGGGCAAAATTCACCCCTCCACTTT. Translated, it gives CASSYRGQNSPLHF.

This chain links TRBV29-1 with TRBJ2-7; TRBD1 matches at 9 bases. The J segment lost 2 bases and the V segment lost 6 bases, leaving 17 bases of the junction unmatched. Germline assignment: CDR1 SQVTM and CDR2 ANQGSEA. CDR3 length: 17 amino acids. CDR3 nucleotides: TGCAGCGTCGCTCAGTGGGTCGAGACAGGGGGTACCTACGAGCAGTACTTC. Translating it yields CSVAQWVETGGTYEQYF.

The chain couples TRBV29-1 to TRBJ1-2, with TRBD1 matching over 8 bases. Per the germline V gene, CDR1 is SQVTM and CDR2 is ANQGSEA. This CDR3 spans 11 amino acids. V was clipped by 6 bases and J by 10 bases; unmatched bases: 7. CDR3 nucleotides: TGCAGCGTGACAGGGGCTTCTCCCTACACCTTC. Translation: CSVTGASPYTF.

The chain is built from TRBV15 and TRBJ1-2; D unclear. The V end was cut by 1 base, the J end by 4 bases, with 10 bases between. The germline V gene has CDR1 LNHNV and CDR2 YYDKDF (reference sequence). CDR3 length equals 14 residues. The CDR3 loop is CATSRVAQTYGYTF. The DNA for the CDR3 is TGTGCCACCAGCAGAGTCGCGCAGACCTATGGCTACACCTTC.

This clonotype was seen more than once but under ten times. This CDR3 is CASSQDSPTGEAFF. As DNA, the CDR3 is TGCGCCAGCAGCCAAGATAGCCCCACGGGTGAAGCTTTCTTT. This chain connects TRBV4-1 to TRBJ1-1; D ambiguous. There are 14 residues in the CDR3. V gave up 0 bases and J gave up 7 bases, with 12 bases separating them. Per the germline V gene, CDR1 is MGHRA and CDR2 is YSYEKL.

This chain links TRBV5-1 with TRBJ1-5; D is unclear. Germline loops: CDR1 SGHRS, CDR2 YFSETQ. V lost 0 bases and J lost 6, with 7 bases in between. The CDR3 contains 13 residues. The CDR3 nucleotides are TGCGCCAGCAGCTTGGTAGCCGGTCAGCCCCAGCATTTT. It translates to CASSLVAGQPQHF.

The rearrangement uses TRBV4-2 and TRBJ2-5, with 7 bases identical to TRBD2. The germline CDR1 and CDR2 sequences are LGHNA and YNFKEQ. V gave up 1 base and J gave up 4 bases; unmatched junction bases: 3. The CDR3 length is 14 residues. CDR3 sequence: CASSQAGGAETQYF. The CDR3 DNA is TGTGCCAGCAGCCAAGCGGGAGGTGCAGAGACCCAGTACTTC.

At least ten counts were recorded for this clonotype. The chain uses TRBV12-3 or TRBV12-4 and TRBJ1-1, with TRBD1 matching over 8 bases. V gave up 6 bases and J gave up 1 base; unmatched junction bases: 10. The CDR3 loop spans 16 amino acids. The CDR3 region is CASRLGTGAKNTEAFF. CDR3 DNA sequence: TGTGCCAGCAGACTAGGGACAGGCGCCAAGAACACTGAAGCTTTCTTT.

V usage is TRBV5-1 and J usage is TRBJ2-3, with no clear D. Trimming stripped 5 bases from V and 1 base from J, with 8 bases between. This CDR3 comprises 13 residues. CDR1 is SGHRS and CDR2 is YFSETQ in the germline V gene. For the CDR3, the DNA is TGCGCCAGCAGACGTGACGGCACAGATACGCAGTATTTT. Protein: CASRRDGTDTQYF.

There are a few counts of this clonotype. Written as DNA, the CDR3 is TGCGCCAGCAGCCAAGATTTAGGGGTTGGGGAGAATGAGCAGTTCTTC. Its protein is CASSQDLGVGENEQFF. The chain links TRBV4-1 to TRBJ2-1; the D call may be TRBD1 or TRBD2 (5 bases each). CDR3 length: 16 residues. Trimming took 0 bases from V and 7 from J, leaving 16 bases between them. Germline lookup yields CDR1 MGHRA and CDR2 YSYEKL.

The chain combines TRBV11-2 with TRBJ2-7; 8 nucleotides agree with TRBD2. From germline, CDR1 is SGHAT and CDR2 FQNNGV. The CDR3 totals 17 residues. V dropped 2 bases and J dropped 0; count of bases not matched to a gene: 9. CDR3 amino acids: CASSLRAASGPSYEQYF. DNA for the CDR3: TGTGCCAGCAGCTTACGGGCGGCTAGCGGGCCCTCCTACGAGCAGTACTTC.

J is TRBJ1-4 and V is TRBV12-3 or TRBV12-4; no firm D call. The CDR3 length is 15 residues. The V and J ends lost 9 bases and 0 bases respectively, with 14 bases between them. The CDR3 sequence is CASTSRVATNEKLFF. The CDR3 DNA is TGTGCCAGTACCTCGAGAGTTGCAACTAATGAAAAACTGTTTTTT.

V is TRBV4-3 and J is TRBJ2-3, with 12 bases lining up with TRBD2. Germline V gene data show CDR1 as LGHNA and CDR2 as YSLEER. Trimming removed 4 bases from V and 2 bases from J; junction bases left unmatched: 7. The CDR3 is 17 residues long. CDR3 bases: TGCGCCAGCAGCCCACGGACTAGCGGGACCTTCACAGATACGCAGTATTTT. Translated, it gives CASSPRTSGTFTDTQYF.

In DNA form, the CDR3 reads TGTGCCAGCAGCCCTCAGACAGGGGGGCAGTACTTC. It codes for CASSPQTGGQYF. The J gene is TRBJ2-7, the V gene TRBV3-1, with TRBD1 identical over 9 bases. V trimming: 4 bases; J trimming: 9 bases; junction bases outside the gene matches: 4. In germline, CDR1 is LGHDT, CDR2 YNNKEL (reference sequence). CDR3 length: 12 residues.

This chain links TRBV14 with TRBJ2-3; 7 bases fit TRBD2. Germline V gene sequence: CDR1 SGHDN, CDR2 FVKESK. With 7 bases clipped from V and 1 base from J, the junction kept 8 bases outside the gene matches. This CDR3 region has 15 residues. The CDR3 coding sequence is TGTGCCAGCATGAGGCGGGGGTTCCGCACAGATACGCAGTATTTT. Translation: CASMRRGFRTDTQYF. The whole variable domain, filled in from reference TRBV14 and TRBJ2-3, reads EAGVTQFPSHSVIEKGQTVTLRCDPISGHDNLYWYRRVMGKEIKFLLHFVKESKQDESGMPNNRFLAERTGGTYSTLKVQPAELEDSGVYFCASMRRGFRTDTQYFGPGTRLTVL.

This clonotype has a handful of counts. V is TRBV6-1 and J is TRBJ2-3, with TRBD2 matching over 7 bases. V shed 4 bases and J 0 bases; nucleotides not matched to a gene: 4. CDR1 is MNHNS, CDR2 SASEGT, per germline. The CDR3 covers 15 residues. CDR3 loop: CASSVAGPSTDTQYF. CDR3 in DNA: TGTGCCAGCAGTGTAGCGGGTCCTAGCACAGATACGCAGTATTTT.

Many counts were recorded for this clonotype. The chain combines TRBV29-1 with TRBJ2-5, with 7 positions matching TRBD1. Germline V gene sequence: CDR1 SQVTM, CDR2 ANQGSEA. The length of the CDR3 is 13 residues. Trimming took 7 bases from V and 4 from J; bases not matched to a gene: 9. The CDR3 protein is CSGIGQVRETQYF. Written as DNA, the CDR3 is TGCAGCGGCATCGGACAGGTTCGAGAGACCCAGTACTTC.